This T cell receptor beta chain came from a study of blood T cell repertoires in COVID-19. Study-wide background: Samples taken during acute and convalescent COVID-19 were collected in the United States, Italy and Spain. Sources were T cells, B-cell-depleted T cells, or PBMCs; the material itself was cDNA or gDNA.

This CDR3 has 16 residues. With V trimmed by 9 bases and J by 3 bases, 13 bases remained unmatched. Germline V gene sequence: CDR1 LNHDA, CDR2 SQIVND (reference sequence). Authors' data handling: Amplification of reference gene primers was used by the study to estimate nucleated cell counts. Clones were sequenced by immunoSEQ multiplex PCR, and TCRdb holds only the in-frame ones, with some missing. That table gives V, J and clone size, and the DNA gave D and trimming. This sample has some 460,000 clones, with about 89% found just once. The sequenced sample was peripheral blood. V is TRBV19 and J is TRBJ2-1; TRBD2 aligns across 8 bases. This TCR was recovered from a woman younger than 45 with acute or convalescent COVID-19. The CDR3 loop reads CARGGGGRIGYNEQFF. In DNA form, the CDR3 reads TGTGCCAGGGGGGGCGGGGGGCGCATCGGCTACAATGAGCAGTTCTTC. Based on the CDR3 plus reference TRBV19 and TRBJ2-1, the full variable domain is DGGITQSPKYLFRKEGQNVTLSCEQNLNHDAMYWYRQDPGQGLRLIYYSQIVNDFQKGDIAEGYSVSREKKESFPLTVTSAQKNPTAFYLCARGGGGRIGYNEQFFGPGTRLTVL.